The 17 T cell receptor beta chains below were found in one sample sequenced in a study of T cells after yellow fever vaccination. MiXCR was run by TCRdb on the 5' RACE reads, yielding one entry per CDR3 protein. The sample includes 400,000 or so distinct CDR3 sequences, under 14% of them seen just once. Sample: PBMCs, taken on the day of the first yellow fever vaccination. These receptor sequences come from a man between 18 and 29 years old who received the YFV17D yellow fever vaccine.

The CDR3 protein is CASSPWDSGEQYF. The CDR3 DNA sequence: TGTGCCAGCTCACCATGGGACTCTGGCGAGCAGTACTTC. The chain carries TRBV18 and TRBJ2-7, with D possibly being TRBD2 (6 bases). CDR1 is KGHSH and CDR2 is LQKENI in the germline V gene. CDR3 length: 13 residues. The V and J ends lost 2 bases and 6 bases respectively, with 11 bases between them.

The chain is built from TRBV7-6 and TRBJ1-1, with D perhaps TRBD1 (6 bases). This CDR3 has 13 residues. V was cut by 5 bases and J by 5 bases, with 12 bases left in between. Germline-derived CDR1 and CDR2 are SGHVS and FNYEAQ. The CDR3, as DNA: TGTGCCAGCAGCCGCCGGGGGGCGACTGAAGCTTTCTTT. It specifies CASSRRGATEAFF.

In this sample, this clonotype turned up many times. The chain uses TRBV6-1 and TRBJ2-5; D gene unclear. This CDR3 has 12 residues. Germline values: CDR1 MNHNS, CDR2 SASEGT. The V end lost 6 bases, the J end lost 5 bases, and 10 bases lay between the germline ends. CDR3 residues: CASSPRQETQYF. The CDR3 coding sequence is TGTGCCAGCAGCCCCAGGCAGGAGACCCAGTACTTC.

This clonotype was observed a few times. The chain employs TRBV10-3 and TRBJ1-6, with 9 bases matching TRBD1. The trim removed 2 bases at V and 2 bases at J, leaving 1 base unmatched. The CDR3 is 16 amino acids. Germline-derived CDR1 and CDR2 are ENHRY and SYGVKD. As DNA, the CDR3 is TGTGCCATCAGTGAGGGACAGGGGACCTATAATTCACCCCTCCACTTT. This codes for CAISEGQGTYNSPLHF.

V is TRBV4-3 and J is TRBJ2-2; D is unclear. This CDR3 contains 18 residues. The V gene's germline CDR1 is LGHNA and CDR2 YSLEER. V shed 0 bases and J shed 6 bases, with 20 bases lying between them. The CDR3 bases are TGCGCCAGCAGCCAAGATAGCTGGGGATCTAGTGGGGCCGGGGAGCTGTTTTTT. Residues: CASSQDSWGSSGAGELFF.

In DNA, the CDR3 is TGCGCCAGCAGCATCGGGGCTGAAGGCTACGAGCAGTACTTC. As protein: CASSIGAEGYEQYF. V and J are TRBV5-1 and TRBJ2-7; either TRBD1 or TRBD2 may fit D (5 bases each). The CDR3 runs to 14 residues. Germline V lookup: CDR1 SGHRS, CDR2 YFSETQ. V lost 4 bases, J lost 3 bases, and 14 bases lay in between.

This clonotype was observed a handful of times. The chain recombines TRBV6-1 with TRBJ2-1, with 9 bases fitting TRBD2. V was clipped by 6 bases and J by 6 bases; unmatched bases: 9. Looked up from germline, CDR1 is MNHNS and CDR2 is SASEGT. This CDR3 is 15 amino acids long. In nucleotides, the CDR3 is TGTGCCAGCAGAGCCCGGAGCGGGGGGACCAATGAGCAGTTCTTC. It yields the protein CASRARSGGTNEQFF.

The V and J genes are TRBV12-3 or TRBV12-4 and TRBJ1-1; the D is unclear. Trimming shortened V by 4 bases and J by 8 bases, and 8 bases separated the two germline ends. There are 11 residues in the CDR3. CDR3 residues: CASSYAGEAFF. The CDR3 DNA reads as TGTGCCAGCAGTTACGCGGGAGAAGCTTTCTTT.

This chain joins TRBV28 and TRBJ2-4, with 7 bases lining up with TRBD2. The CDR3 runs 15 residues. Losses at the gene ends were 7 bases for V and 0 bases for J; bases not matched to a gene: 6. The germline CDR1 and CDR2 sequences are MDHEN and SYDVKM. CDR3 amino acids: CASTRAGLAKNIQYF. CDR3 bases: TGTGCCAGCACGCGAGCGGGGTTAGCCAAAAACATTCAGTACTTC.

This clonotype turned up a few times. This chain uses TRBV12-3 or TRBV12-4 with TRBJ2-6, with 13 bases that match TRBD2. V dropped 6 bases and J dropped 0; count of bases not matched to a gene: 5. This CDR3 region has 18 residues. The CDR3 reads CASRSTSGGGSGANVLTF. The CDR3 DNA sequence: TGTGCCAGCAGGTCTACTAGCGGGGGGGGCTCTGGGGCCAACGTCCTGACTTTC.

The chain employs TRBV5-1 and TRBJ2-3, with 8 bases matching TRBD2. In germline, CDR1 is SGHRS, CDR2 YFSETQ. CDR3 size: 15 residues. The V gene end was trimmed by 4 bases and the J gene end by 5 bases; junction bases not matched to a gene: 9. CDR3 residues: CASSLSAGALDTQYF. The CDR3 coding sequence is TGCGCCAGCAGCCTCTCAGCGGGGGCTTTAGATACGCAGTATTTT.

This chain connects TRBV5-1 to TRBJ1-2; no reliable D call. Trimming pared 2 bases from V and 7 bases from J, leaving 12 bases between. The length of the CDR3 is 13 residues. Germline V gene data show CDR1 as SGHRS and CDR2 as YFSETQ. CDR3 nucleotides: TGCGCCAGCAGCTTCGGGGAAACCCCTGGCTACACCTTC. This gives the protein CASSFGETPGYTF. Using reference TRBV5-1 and TRBJ1-2 for the parts outside the CDR3, the full variable domain is KAGVTQTPRYLIKTRGQQVTLSCSPISGHRSVSWYQQTPGQGLQFLFEYFSETQRNKGNFPGRFSGRQFSNSRSEMNVSTLELGDSALYLCASSFGETPGYTFGSGTRLTVV.

This clonotype was picked up a small number of times. V usage is TRBV5-6 and J usage is TRBJ2-2; a weak D match, TRBD1 (6 bases). The CDR3 runs 14 residues. V lost 4 bases, J lost 1 base, and 8 bases lay in between. Germline V lookup: CDR1 SGHDT, CDR2 YYEEEE. The CDR3 protein is CASSGQLNTGELFF. CDR3 sequence (DNA): TGTGCCAGCAGCGGACAGTTGAACACCGGGGAGCTGTTTTTT.

The CDR3 DNA reads as TGTGCCAGCAGCCCGAACCCGCCGGGACAGGGGGCCTGGGAGCAGTACTTC. Its translation: CASSPNPPGQGAWEQYF. The V call is TRBV7-3, the J call TRBJ2-7; TRBD1 aligns across 12 bases. Germline V gives CDR1 SGHTA, CDR2 FQGTGA. CDR3 length equals 17 residues. The V segment lost 5 bases and the J segment 7 bases; nucleotides outside the gene matches: 15.

Remarks on this clonotype: A single base separates this from a much larger clone, so it may be a read error. V is TRBV3-1 and J is TRBJ2-5; D is perhaps TRBD2 (5 bases). Gene TRBJ2-1 matches the end of the DNA better, so the J call may be wrong. CDR1 LGHDT and CDR2 YNNKEL come from the germline V gene (reference sequence). The CDR3 contains 13 residues. The CDR3 reads CASSQVGWETQFF. The CDR3 DNA reads as TGTGCCAGCAGCCAAGTCGGTTGGGAGACCCAGTTCTTC.

The gene calls are TRBV18 and TRBJ1-1; D gene ambiguous. Trimming took 0 bases from V and 0 from J, leaving 8 bases between them. The germline V gene encodes CDR1 KGHSH and CDR2 LQKENI. There are 15 residues in the CDR3. Here the CDR3 reads CASSPPLLMNTEAFF. CDR3 in DNA: TGTGCCAGCTCACCACCACTTTTGATGAACACTGAAGCTTTCTTT.

The CDR3: CASSLGRYYEQYV. CDR3 coding DNA: TGTGCCAGCAGCTTAGGCAGATACTACGAGCAGTACGTC. This sequence joins TRBV13 and TRBJ2-7; unclear D gene. The germline V gene encodes CDR1 PRHDT and CDR2 FYEKMQ (reference sequence). This CDR3 has 13 residues. V was cut by 0 bases and J by 3 bases, with 6 bases left in between.